This TCR beta chain was identified in a study of CXCR3-negative and CXCR3-positive naive CD8 T cells. Notes on this clonotype: What it binds is not known.

The study's findings and limits: Naive cells that were CXCR3-positive had more hydrophobic TRB CDR3s (compared with CXCR3-negative naive cells).

The libraries of TRB cDNA were constructed through 5' RACE using UMI labels. One entry per CDR3 protein, without DNA, is what TCRdb gives after re-calling the 5' RACE reads. The sample includes roughly 80,000 distinct CDR3 sequences. The CDR3 is made up of 16 amino acids. Per germline, CDR1 SGDLS and CDR2 YYNGEE. The sample was naive CXCR3+ CD8+ T cells from blood. Described subset: CD45RO-CCR7+CD27+CD95- naive CD8+ T cells expressing CXCR3 (TNR3+). The chain combines TRBV9 with TRBJ2-2; lacking DNA, the TRBD2 call made by TCRdb goes unchecked. The sequence derives from a human donor in good health. Some clones in this sample may be carry-over from other donors' samples. CDR3 in amino acids: CASSASHGGSTGELFF.